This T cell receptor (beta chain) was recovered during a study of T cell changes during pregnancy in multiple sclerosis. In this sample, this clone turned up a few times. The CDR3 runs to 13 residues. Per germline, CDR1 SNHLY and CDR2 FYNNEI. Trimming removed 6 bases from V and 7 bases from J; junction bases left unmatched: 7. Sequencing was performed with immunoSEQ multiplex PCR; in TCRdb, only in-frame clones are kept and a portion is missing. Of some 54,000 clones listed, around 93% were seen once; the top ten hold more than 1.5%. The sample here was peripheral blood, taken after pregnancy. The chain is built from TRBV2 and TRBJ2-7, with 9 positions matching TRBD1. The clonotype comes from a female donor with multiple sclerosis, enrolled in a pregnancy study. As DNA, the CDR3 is TGTGCCAGCAGAGGGGGACAGGGTGGGGAGCAGTACTTC. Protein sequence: CASRGGQGGEQYF.